This T cell receptor beta chain was obtained from a study of T cell responses to AZD1222 COVID-19 vaccine. The ends lost 5 bases at V and 0 bases at J; junction bases unmatched: 6. The CDR3 is made up of 16 amino acids. CDR1 MNHEY and CDR2 SMNVEV come from the germline V gene (reference sequence). Produced via immunoSEQ multiplex PCR; TCRdb's table is partial and in-frame only. The sample yields tens of thousands of clones, around 86% seen once. This TCR derives from an adult in good health. J is TRBJ1-3 and V is TRBV27, with 8 bases aligning to TRBD1. The sample here was peripheral blood, taken on day 0 of AZD1222 vaccination. The CDR3 DNA is TGTGCCAGCAGTCCGGGACAGGCCGTCTCTGGAAACACCATATATTTT. Translated, it gives CASSPGQAVSGNTIYF.